This T cell receptor beta chain emerged from a study of blood T cells in healthy people across ages. This CDR3 is built from 16 residues. V lost 1 base and J lost 8; bases outside the gene matches: 11. Germline CDR1 is SGHTA and CDR2 is FQGNSA. Next came a second PCR, run for roughly 6 to 11 cycles, which used a sample-barcoded 5' primer along with a J-beta primer mix. Tagging of each cDNA molecule was performed by a template-switch adaptor with 12 random nucleotides. There were at least 3 million CDR3-containing paired-end reads obtained from each sample. TCRdb re-analysed the 5' RACE reads in MiXCR, keeping a single row per CDR3 protein. The table lists more than 500,000 distinct CDR3 sequences, about 25% of them singletons. It was about 9.4 milliliters of peripheral blood that were drawn from each donor.

V and J are TRBV7-2 and TRBJ2-4; 7 nucleotides agree with TRBD2. Source material: blood. The clonotype was recovered from a woman in her 70s in good health. The CDR3 DNA reads as TGTGCCAGCAGCTTAGAGGCGGGTACTAGCGTAGACATTCAGTACTTC. Encoded protein: CASSLEAGTSVDIQYF.